These T cell receptor beta chains were read from a single sample in a study of blood T cells in healthy people across ages. TCRdb redid the calling of the 5' RACE reads with MiXCR, one entry per CDR3 protein. The table lists over 500,000 distinct CDR3 sequences, about a quarter of them singletons. These data also formed part of another study, on T cells of mothers and their children.

The sample comprised blood. The receptors were sampled from a boy between 2 and 10 years old in good health. The CDR3 runs from the conserved cysteine through the conserved F or W.

J: .
V: TRBV4-2
length: 16
CDR3: CASSQVPRTSGNEQYF

J: TRBJ1-1
V: TRBV5-4
length: 13
CDR3: CGSSLAMNTEAFF

J: TRBJ1-1
V: TRBV12-3/TRBV12-4
length: 13
CDR3: CASSLSSGAEAFF

J: TRBJ2-4
V: TRBV4-3
length: 15
CDR3: CASSQDGDFRNIQYF

J: TRBJ1-2
V: TRBV5-8
length: 12
CDR3: CGGRGPYYGYTF

J: TRBJ2-1
V: TRBV2
length: 14
CDR3: CASKGGVSYNEQFF

J: TRBJ2-1
V: TRBV25-1
length: 12
CDR3: CASSGTLNEQFF

J: TRBJ1-4
V: TRBV4-2
length: 16
CDR3: CASSQPPGGRNEKLFF

J: TRBJ2-3
V: TRBV9
length: 17
CDR3: CASSVRDSRPSTDTQYF

J: TRBJ1-4
V: TRBV7-9
length: 15
CDR3: CASSRAGVLNEKLFF

J: TRBJ1-2
V: TRBV20-1
length: 10
CDR3: CSARSYGYTF